This TCR beta chain was found in a study of cytomegalovirus exposure and HLA in healthy donors. Findings and limits, study-wide: A later analysis reported that several of the most significant clusters appeared to be linked to common viral pathogens, among them Epstein-Barr virus. Among donors in an Asian-associated ancestry cluster, a later analysis reportedly found fewer N-insertions than the approximately 700-donor mean. Sequencing depth across donors, presence/absence analyses assumed, was roughly uniform.

Note on this clone: Antigen unknown.

The CDR3 loop spans 15 amino acids. CDR1 and CDR2 (germline): WNHNN, SYGVQD (reference sequence). Trimming cost V 4 bases and J 8 bases; bases outside gene matches: 9. The PCR ran on 60 Vbeta and 13 Jbeta primers. Some clones are missing from TCRdb's copy, which holds only in-frame ones; the method was immunoSEQ multiplex PCR. The data contain about 96,000 clones, about four fifths of them singletons. The genes are TRBV10-1 and TRBJ2-1, with 9 positions matching TRBD2. This sequence was found in a woman aged 70-85 years in good health and CMV-seropositive. Source material: PBMCs. The CDR3 protein is CASSGPGLAHDEQFF. DNA for the CDR3: TGCGCCAGCAGTGGACCGGGACTAGCTCACGATGAGCAGTTCTTC.